One and the same sample provided the 8 T cell receptor beta chains below, sequenced in a study of post-analysis software for immune sequencing data. Overall study findings and caveats: In patients, TRBV5-6, TRBV5-1 and TRBV20-1 belonged to roughly 5 TRBV segments found more frequently than in controls.

For these receptors, no antigen is known. Every TCR beta cDNA library bore unique molecular identifiers. A single record per CDR3 protein comes from TCRdb applying MiXCR to the PCR reads. The sample lists 750,000 to 950,000 distinct CDR3 sequences; approximately 53% were seen once. Sequencing was done on a sample of blood. The receptors stem from a girl aged 10-17 years with multiple sclerosis.

The rearrangement uses TRBV2 and TRBJ2-5; D is unresolved. Trimming removed 3 bases from V and 8 bases from J, with 19 bases in between. There are 15 residues in the CDR3. Germline V gene data show CDR1 as SNHLY and CDR2 as FYNNEI. The CDR3 DNA sequence: TGTGCCAGCAGTGAGGCTCCCGGCAGGTCCTATACCCAGTACTTC. Translation: CASSEAPGRSYTQYF.

The sample holds a few counts of this clonotype. This chain joins TRBV20-1 and TRBJ2-1, with 10 bases aligning to TRBD1. CDR3 length: 16 residues. V trimming: 0 bases; J trimming: 5 bases; junction bases outside the gene matches: 7. Germline V gene lookup returns CDR1 DFQATT and CDR2 SNEGSKA (reference sequence). The chain's CDR3 is CSARDWTGTGDNEQFF. Here the CDR3 DNA reads TGCAGTGCTAGAGATTGGACCGGGACAGGGGACAATGAGCAGTTCTTC.

This rearrangement joins TRBV6-6 to TRBJ2-1, with 7 bases identical to TRBD1. With 5 bases clipped from V and 4 bases from J, the junction kept 5 bases outside the gene matches. The CDR3 has 14 residues. The V gene's germline CDR1 is MNHNY and CDR2 SVGAGI (reference sequence). In DNA form, the CDR3 reads TGTGCCAGCAGTCAGGACAGGTTTTACAATGAGCAGTTCTTC. It encodes CASSQDRFYNEQFF.

The chain links TRBV5-1 to TRBJ2-7; 8 nucleotides line up with TRBD2. CDR3 length: 16 amino acids. CDR1 is SGHRS and CDR2 is YFSETQ in the germline V gene. The ends lost 4 bases at V and 1 base at J; junction bases unmatched: 10. As DNA, the CDR3 is TGCGCCAGCAGCCCGCAAGGGACTAGGCATTCCTACGAGCAGTACTTC. It yields the protein CASSPQGTRHSYEQYF.

This clonotype was seen a handful of times. This chain's CDR3 is CAISDIGTWETQYF. CDR3 DNA sequence: TGTGCCATCAGTGACATCGGGACGTGGGAGACCCAGTACTTC. The rearrangement uses TRBV10-3 and TRBJ2-5, with D perhaps being TRBD1 or TRBD2 (5 bases each). V lost 3 bases and J lost 5, with 13 bases in between. From germline, CDR1 is ENHRY and CDR2 SYGVKD. The CDR3 runs 14 residues.

The chain combines TRBV10-3 with TRBJ2-7; possibly TRBD1 or TRBD2 for D (5 bases each). CDR1 and CDR2 (germline): ENHRY, SYGVKD. The CDR3 loop spans 14 amino acids. V was shortened by 5 bases and J by 3 bases, with 14 bases between the two germline ends. The CDR3 reads CAISSGTANYEQYF. The CDR3 DNA reads TGTGCCATCAGTTCCGGGACGGCGAACTACGAGCAGTACTTC.

This chain connects TRBV7-9 to TRBJ2-6; 8 bases are shared with TRBD1. CDR3 size: 18 residues. Germline trimming cut 5 bases from V and 1 base from J; bases unmatched to any gene: 10. From germline, CDR1 is SEHNR and CDR2 FQNEAQ (reference sequence). CDR3 sequence reads: CASSPRAGGSSGANVLTF. The DNA of the CDR3 is TGTGCCAGCAGCCCTCGGGCAGGGGGCAGTTCTGGGGCCAACGTCCTGACTTTC. The full variable domain, completed using reference TRBV7-9 and TRBJ2-6, is DTGVSQNPRHKITKRGQNVTFRCDPISEHNRLYWYRQTLGQGPEFLTYFQNEAQLEKSRLLSDRFSAERPKGSFSTLEIQRTEQGDSAMYLCASSPRAGGSSGANVLTFGAGSRLTVL.

This clonotype was counted a single time. The chain joins TRBV29-1 to TRBJ2-5, with TRBD1 matching 8 bases. The J call may not be correct, given that the DNA end is closer to TRBJ2-7. The CDR3 totals 12 residues. From germline, CDR1 is SQVTM and CDR2 ANQGSEA. The CDR3 region has the DNA TGCAGCGCCTGTGACAGGGGCTACGAGCAGTACTTC. Its translation is CSACDRGYEQYF.